This T cell receptor beta chain was sequenced during a study of T cell changes during pregnancy in multiple sclerosis. Repertoires were generated with immunoSEQ multiplex PCR, while TCRdb's copy carries only in-frame clones and drops some. The table includes about 12,000 clones, approximately 88% detected once. The germline gives CDR1 MGHRA, CDR2 YSYEKL. The CDR3 loop spans 14 amino acids. Losses at the gene ends were 0 bases for V and 5 bases for J; bases not matched to a gene: 3. The sequence came from a female donor in good health, enrolled as a control in a pregnancy study. The sequencing here drew on CD8+ T cells from peripheral blood mononuclear cells, taken after pregnancy. The chain combines TRBV4-1 with TRBJ1-2; TRBD1 agrees at 7 bases. Here the CDR3 reads CASSQDRGEYGYTF. CDR3 in DNA: TGCGCCAGCAGCCAAGACAGGGGGGAGTATGGCTACACCTTC.